The T cell receptor beta chain under discussion was sequenced for a study of CD8 T cells in ankylosing spondylitis. MiXCR, run by TCRdb on the 5' RACE reads, gives a single entry per CDR3 protein. There are some 250,000 distinct CDR3 sequences in the sample; around 10% occur only once, and 6.8% lies in the top ten. This CDR3 has 10 amino acids. Deletions cut 6 bases from V and 8 bases from J, with 8 bases between. Germline CDR1 DFQATT, CDR2 SNEGSKA (reference sequence). This clonotype was counted many times. V is TRBV20-1 and J is TRBJ2-1; D is possibly TRBD1 (6 bases). Sequencing input: blood, either unsorted or a sorted T cell fraction (not recorded which). This clonotype was sampled from a male donor with ankylosing spondylitis or in good health (not recorded which). CDR3 nucleotide sequence: TGCAGTGCCGCAGGGGATGAGCAGTTCTTC. Amino acids: CSAAGDEQFF.